This TCR beta chain is from a study of cytomegalovirus exposure and HLA in healthy donors. Overall study findings and caveats: Trimming of TCR beta V- and J-genes showed a link, identified in a later analysis, to a missense DCLRE1C variant. Reportedly, diagnosis of cytomegalovirus status by the classifier showed high specificity and sensitivity.

Concerning this clone: The antigen remains undetermined. An end of the junction differs from the germline gene, which may be a read error.

PCR amplification relied on 60 Vbeta primers (plus 13 Jbeta primers). Some clones are missing from TCRdb's copy, which holds only in-frame ones; the method was immunoSEQ multiplex PCR. The sample consists of roughly 170,000 clones, about 79% of them appearing once. The specimen was PBMCs. The sequence derives from a female donor in good health and CMV-seronegative.

CDR3 residues: CASSSYRPSGANGLTF. CDR3 coding DNA: TGTGCCAGCAGCTCCTACAGACCCTCTGGGGCCAACGGCCTGACTTTC. The genes are TRBV7-9 and TRBJ2-6; the D gene is possibly TRBD1 (5 bases). The CDR3 runs 16 residues. Germline lookup yields CDR1 SEHNR and CDR2 FQNEAQ (reference sequence).